The 22 T cell receptor beta chains presented below share a single source sample, sequenced in a study of T cells in Graves' hyperthyroidism and ophthalmopathy. Amplification of TCR beta CDR3 regions was performed using RNA transcripts as template. The TCR CDR3 was amplified in a first-round RT-PCR using the HTBI primer set. TCRdb used MiXCR to reprocess the multiplex PCR reads, holding one entry per CDR3 protein. Of a few hundred thousand distinct CDR3 sequences in the sample, about 16% were seen once. Sequenced: blood. All receptors derive from a woman between 40 and 55 years old with Graves' ophthalmopathy.

This clonotype was picked up many times. This chain joins TRBV11-2 and TRBJ2-1; 10 nucleotides line up with TRBD2. Germline V lookup: CDR1 SGHAT, CDR2 FQNNGV. The CDR3 extends over 17 amino acids. V lost 2 bases, J lost 7 bases, and 11 bases stayed unmatched. CDR3 in DNA: TGTGCCAGCAGCTTACATAGCGGGAGGCTGGGAGATAATGAGCAGTTCTTC. This sequence encodes CASSLHSGRLGDNEQFF.

The chain links TRBV20-1 to TRBJ2-7; 7 bases are shared with TRBD2. The J segment lost 1 base and the V segment lost 0 bases, leaving 12 bases of the junction unmatched. Per the germline V gene, CDR1 is DFQATT and CDR2 is SNEGSKA (reference sequence). The CDR3 runs 17 residues. CDR3 region: CSARDSEGRGTSYEQYF. CDR3 sequence (DNA): TGCAGTGCTAGAGACAGTGAAGGGCGGGGGACTTCCTACGAGCAGTACTTC.

There are a few counts of this clonotype. The CDR3: CASISPYQETQYF. The CDR3, as DNA: TGTGCCAGCATTAGCCCGTACCAAGAGACCCAGTACTTC. V usage is TRBV6-1 and J usage is TRBJ2-5, with D uncertain. The germline V gene has CDR1 MNHNS and CDR2 SASEGT. The CDR3 runs 13 residues. V was shortened by 7 bases and J by 0 bases, with 9 bases between the two germline ends.

There are many counts of this clonotype. This sequence joins TRBV30 and TRBJ2-3, with D unresolved. This CDR3 comprises 12 residues. The V gene's germline CDR1 is GTSNPN and CDR2 SVGIG (reference sequence). Trimming took off 2 bases at V and 5 bases at J, with 8 bases between the two ends. This chain's CDR3 is CAWSPQVDTQYF. CDR3 sequence (DNA): TGTGCCTGGAGTCCCCAGGTAGATACGCAGTATTTT.

This clonotype was observed once. A much larger clone lies one base from this, so it may be a read error. The chain carries TRBV28 and TRBJ2-1; TRBD2 matches at 13 bases. This CDR3 is built from 15 residues. Germline trimming cut 6 bases from V and 3 bases from J; bases unmatched to any gene: 2. From germline, CDR1 is MDHEN and CDR2 SYDVKM. The CDR3 loop reads CASRGTSGNYNEQFF. In DNA form, the CDR3 reads TGTGCCAGCAGGGGGACTAGCGGGAACTACAATGAGCAGTTCTTC.

This clonotype was seen more than once but under ten times. CDR3 in DNA: TGCGCCAGCAGTATTGATAACTATGGCTACACCTTC. This codes for CASSIDNYGYTF. V usage is TRBV5-1 and J usage is TRBJ1-2; no definite D call. Germline CDR1 SGHRS, CDR2 YFSETQ. The V and J ends lost 5 bases and 1 base respectively, with 6 bases between them. This CDR3 is 12 amino acids long.

This clonotype occurred many times. The chain links TRBV5-1 to TRBJ2-3, with 8 positions matching TRBD1. Germline CDR1 reads SGHRS; CDR2 reads YFSETQ. This CDR3 is built from 15 residues. With V trimmed by 5 bases and J by 2 bases, 7 bases remained unmatched. The CDR3 nucleotides are TGCGCCAGCAGACCCCGGACAGGGTTCACAGATACGCAGTATTTT. It is translated as CASRPRTGFTDTQYF.

This clonotype was found a few times. This chain joins TRBV5-1 and TRBJ2-3, with 10 positions matching TRBD2. The germline CDR1 and CDR2 sequences are SGHRS and YFSETQ. J lost 3 bases, V lost 4 bases, and 8 bases had no gene match. CDR3 length: 16 residues. The CDR3 loop is CASSPGASGGTDTQYF. In DNA form, the CDR3 reads TGCGCCAGCAGCCCCGGGGCTAGCGGGGGTACAGATACGCAGTATTTT.

This clonotype was counted many times. V and J are TRBV27 and TRBJ2-7, with D perhaps assigned TRBD1 or TRBD2 (5 bases each). V gave up 5 bases and J gave up 1 base, with 18 bases separating them. Per the germline V gene, CDR1 is MNHEY and CDR2 is SMNVEV (reference sequence). There are 16 residues in the CDR3. The CDR3 region is CASSPRPGTGSYEQYF. CDR3 coding DNA: TGTGCCAGCAGTCCACGACCCGGGACGGGTTCCTACGAGCAGTACTTC.

This clonotype was counted ten times or more. V gene TRBV18 combines with J gene TRBJ2-1, with 11 bases aligning to TRBD2. The J segment lost 4 bases and the V segment lost 3 bases, leaving 11 bases of the junction unmatched. Germline V gives CDR1 KGHSH, CDR2 LQKENI. CDR3 length equals 18 residues. This chain's CDR3 is CASSPGALAGGTYNEQFF. The DNA of the CDR3 is TGTGCCAGCTCACCCGGGGCCCTAGCGGGAGGAACATACAATGAGCAGTTCTTC.

This clonotype was found many times. This chain uses TRBV6-1 with TRBJ2-2; TRBD2 aligns across 8 bases. The CDR3 is 17 amino acids. Losses at the gene ends were 5 bases for V and 8 bases for J; bases not matched to a gene: 16. In germline, CDR1 is MNHNS, CDR2 SASEGT. The CDR3 sequence: CASSLTSGVMVFGELFF. CDR3 in DNA: TGTGCCAGCAGTCTTACTAGCGGAGTGATGGTATTTGGGGAGCTGTTTTTT.

This clonotype occurred many times. V is TRBV2 and J is TRBJ2-7; no firm D call. The germline CDR1 and CDR2 sequences are SNHLY and FYNNEI. Trimming removed 4 bases at V and 3 bases at J, with 7 bases between. The CDR3 loop spans 12 amino acids. DNA for the CDR3: TGTGCCAGCAGTGTTCAGAGCTACGAGCAGTACTTC. Translating gives CASSVQSYEQYF.

This clonotype was counted many times. This chain uses TRBV6-1 with TRBJ2-2; D is perhaps TRBD1 (6 bases). The CDR3 runs 13 residues. V was shortened by 6 bases and J by 5 bases, with 10 bases between the two germline ends. Germline-derived CDR1 and CDR2 are MNHNS and SASEGT. Written as DNA, the CDR3 is TGTGCCAGCAGGCGAGGGGGTACCGGGGAGCTGTTTTTT. Translating gives CASRRGGTGELFF.

The J gene is TRBJ1-5, the V gene TRBV19; the D is unclear. The V gene lost 6 bases and the J gene lost 3 bases, with 15 bases spanning the gap. This CDR3 has 15 residues. Germline V gives CDR1 LNHDA, CDR2 SQIVND (reference sequence). The CDR3 DNA reads TGTGCCAGTAGGGCCACCTGGACTTCCAATCAGCCCCAGCATTTT. Its translation: CASRATWTSNQPQHF.

This clonotype was detected a few times. This chain joins TRBV6-1 and TRBJ2-2; no reliable D call. V gave up 10 bases and J gave up 7 bases, with 19 bases separating them. The CDR3 length is 14 residues. The germline V gene has CDR1 MNHNS and CDR2 SASEGT. The DNA of the CDR3 is TGTGCCAATTCAAGGGAACTTGGTGGCGGGGAGCTGTTTTTT. Its protein is CANSRELGGGELFF.

A few counts support this clonotype. The rearrangement links TRBV6-1 to TRBJ1-2; no clear D gene. Germline CDR1 MNHNS, CDR2 SASEGT. The CDR3 has 15 amino acids. V was clipped by 1 base and J by 3 bases, with 12 bases between them. CDR3 sequence: CASSEGVTRYYGYTF. CDR3 coding DNA: TGTGCCAGCAGTGAAGGCGTGACACGCTACTATGGCTACACCTTC.

The gene calls are TRBV5-1 and TRBJ2-5; 9 positions match TRBD2. CDR3 length: 14 amino acids. Germline V gene data show CDR1 as SGHRS and CDR2 as YFSETQ. V trimming: 4 bases; J trimming: 4 bases; junction bases outside the gene matches: 5. CDR3 sequence: CASSKGLAAETQYF. The CDR3 DNA reads as TGCGCCAGCAGCAAGGGACTAGCCGCAGAGACCCAGTACTTC.

This clonotype occurred a few times. This chain links TRBV2 with TRBJ2-2; no clear D gene. The CDR3 has 14 amino acids. V lost 4 bases to trimming and J lost 6 bases, with 12 bases between them. CDR1 and CDR2 from the germline V gene are SNHLY and FYNNEI. CDR3 residues: CASSVVLGPGELFF. DNA of the CDR3: TGTGCCAGCAGTGTGGTTTTAGGGCCCGGGGAGCTGTTTTTT.

This clonotype was counted between two and nine times. This sequence joins TRBV15 and TRBJ2-2, with 8 bases lining up with TRBD1. Germline CDR1 LNHNV, CDR2 YYDKDF (reference sequence). Trimming took 4 bases from V and 2 from J; bases not matched to a gene: 6. The CDR3 runs 16 residues. The CDR3 loop is CATSNRQGINTGELFF. The CDR3 DNA sequence: TGTGCCACCAGCAACCGACAGGGGATAAACACCGGGGAGCTGTTTTTT.

This clonotype was recorded many times. CDR3 in amino acids: CAWSGPVRETQYF. DNA for the CDR3: TGTGCCTGGAGTGGACCCGTTCGTGAGACCCAGTACTTC. The J gene is TRBJ2-5, the V gene TRBV30; no clear D. The CDR3 spans 13 residues. Trimming pared 1 base from V and 5 bases from J, leaving 11 bases between. Germline V gene lookup returns CDR1 GTSNPN and CDR2 SVGIG (reference sequence).

This clonotype was seen more than once but under ten times. This rearrangement joins TRBV7-8 to TRBJ1-5, with a possible D match to TRBD1 (5 bases). CDR3 size: 16 residues. Looked up from germline, CDR1 is SGHVS and CDR2 is FQNEAQ. V lost 5 bases to trimming and J lost 2 bases, with 16 bases between them. DNA of the CDR3: TGTGCCAGCAGCCGCAACGAGGGGAGCGGCAATCAGCCCCAGCATTTT. This translates into CASSRNEGSGNQPQHF.

This clonotype appeared many times. The chain is built from TRBV28 and TRBJ2-3; TRBD2 agrees at 12 bases. The CDR3 runs 15 residues. CDR1 and CDR2 from the germline V gene are MDHEN and SYDVKM. V shed 6 bases and J 4 bases; nucleotides not matched to a gene: 5. The chain's CDR3 is CASSSLAGGADTQYF. The CDR3 DNA reads TGTGCCAGCAGCAGTCTAGCGGGAGGGGCAGATACGCAGTATTTT.